Below, 19 T cell receptor beta chains from the same sample are listed, as sequenced in a study of B cell selection in AIRE deficiency. Sorted regulatory T cells were CD4-positive, CD25-high and CD127-low or negative. Only in-frame clones appear in the TCRdb table, and some are missing; sequencing was by immunoSEQ multiplex PCR. The table has roughly 26,000 clones, about 92% seen once. Sequencing used CD4+CD25+ Tregs sorted from PBMCs. These receptors all come from a human donor in good health.

This rearrangement joins TRBV19 to TRBJ1-2; possible D gene TRBD1, 5 bases. The CDR3 covers 15 residues. Germline assignment: CDR1 LNHDA and CDR2 SQIVND (reference sequence). The V end lost 1 base, the J end lost 2 bases, and 11 bases lay between the germline ends. The CDR3 nucleotides read TGTGCCAGTAGTATAGCAGGACAATCAAACTATGGCTACACCTTC. Amino acid sequence: CASSIAGQSNYGYTF.

The V gene is TRBV10-3, the J gene TRBJ1-4; D might be TRBD1 (6 bases). Germline CDR1 ENHRY, CDR2 SYGVKD. V was pared by 10 bases and J by 0 bases, with 9 bases between. The CDR3 covers 13 residues. This CDR3 is CATGTSTNEKLFF. CDR3 DNA sequence: TGTGCCACCGGGACATCAACTAATGAAAAACTGTTTTTT.

Only a few counts were recorded for this clone. The chain is built from TRBV18 and TRBJ2-2, with no clear D. CDR1 and CDR2 from the germline V gene are KGHSH and LQKENI. This CDR3 region has 12 residues. V was shortened by 6 bases and J by 6 bases, with 8 bases between the two germline ends. The DNA of the CDR3 is TGTGCCAGCTCTCCTAGGTCCGGGGAGCTGTTTTTT. Its protein is CASSPRSGELFF.

V is TRBV9 and J is TRBJ1-4; tentatively, D is TRBD1 (6 bases). The CDR3 loop spans 15 amino acids. V shed 4 bases and J shed 7 bases, with 17 bases lying between them. Germline-derived CDR1 and CDR2 are SGDLS and YYNGEE. CDR3 loop: CASSLSGTWGEKLFF. In DNA form, the CDR3 reads TGTGCCAGCAGCTTATCCGGGACATGGGGTGAAAAACTGTTTTTT.

Of note for this clone: At the DNA level, this CDR3 is encoded by other sequences in the same sample as well. V gene TRBV18 combines with J gene TRBJ2-7; possibly TRBD1 or TRBD2 for D (6 bases each). The CDR3 sequence is 15 residues long. Germline V gene data show CDR1 as KGHSH and CDR2 as LQKENI. With 2 bases removed from V and 6 bases from J, the gap between germline ends came to 17 bases. The CDR3 reads CASSPGRGGQGEQYF. Written as DNA, the CDR3 is TGTGCCAGCTCACCAGGGAGAGGGGGGCAAGGCGAGCAGTACTTC.

The rearrangement uses TRBV5-5 and TRBJ1-2, with 9 bases aligning to TRBD1. Unmatched junction bases numbered 5, after V lost 3 bases and J lost 8 bases. The CDR3 covers 13 residues. CDR1 SGHKS and CDR2 YYEKEE come from the germline V gene (reference sequence). In nucleotides, the CDR3 is TGTGCCAGCAGCTCCGGGACAGGGACCGGCTACACCTTC. Translation gives CASSSGTGTGYTF.

The genes are TRBV6-5 and TRBJ2-7; D may be TRBD2 (5 bases). The CDR3 is made up of 16 amino acids. Trimming left V 2 bases short and J 2 bases short, with 16 bases between. Germline loops: CDR1 MNHEY, CDR2 SVGAGI. For the CDR3, the DNA is TGTGCCAGCAGTTACGGTGGTTCGGGGAACCCCTACGAGCAGTACTTC. As protein: CASSYGGSGNPYEQYF.

The V gene is TRBV15, the J gene TRBJ1-5; 11 bases line up with TRBD1. From germline, CDR1 is LNHNV and CDR2 YYDKDF (reference sequence). The CDR3 contains 16 residues. After removal of 4 bases from V and 5 bases from J, the junction contained 7 bases not matched to a gene. The CDR3: CATSTLGQGAYQPQHF. CDR3 nucleotide sequence: TGTGCCACCAGCACCTTAGGACAGGGGGCTTATCAGCCCCAGCATTTT. Looking up the rest from reference TRBV15 and TRBJ1-5 gives the full variable domain: DAMVIQNPRYQVTQFGKPVTLSCSQTLNHNVMYWYQQKSSQAPKLLFHYYDKDFNNEADTPDNFQSRRPNTSFCFLDIRSPGLGDTAMYLCATSTLGQGAYQPQHFGDGTRLSIL.

Notes on this clone: Germline and junction disagree at one end, which may indicate a read error. The chain has TRBV6-5 and TRBJ2-6, with D perhaps assigned TRBD1 or TRBD2 (5 bases each). The CDR3 length is 15 residues. Germline CDR1 reads MNHEY; CDR2 reads SVGAGI. This CDR3 reads CASSSGAKASNILTF. The CDR3 DNA follows: TGTGCCAGCAGTTCCGGGGCAAAGGCGAGCAACATCCTGACTTTC.

This chain joins TRBV7-2 and TRBJ2-7; D is possibly TRBD1 (6 bases). The CDR3 is 15 amino acids. The V and J ends lost 1 base and 6 bases respectively, with 16 bases between them. Germline loops: CDR1 SGHTA, CDR2 FQGNSA. CDR3 in amino acids: CASSLVRAGAREQYF. The CDR3 DNA follows: TGTGCCAGCAGCTTAGTCAGGGCAGGGGCGCGCGAGCAGTACTTC. Based on the CDR3 plus reference TRBV7-2 and TRBJ2-7, the full variable domain is GAGVSQSPSNKVTEKGKDVELRCDPISGHTALYWYRQSLGQGLEFLIYFQGNSAPDKSGLPSDRFSAERTGGSVSTLTIQRTQQEDSAVYLCASSLVRAGAREQYFGPGTRLTVT.

This chain links TRBV7-2 with TRBJ1-5; perhaps TRBD1 as D (5 bases). V gave up 1 base and J gave up 0 bases, with 10 bases separating them. This CDR3 region has 16 residues. The germline gives CDR1 SGHTA, CDR2 FQGNSA. CDR3 nucleotide sequence: TGTGCCAGCAGCTTAGTGGGGGGAGTTAGCAATCAGCCCCAGCATTTT. This gives the protein CASSLVGGVSNQPQHF.

The V and J genes are TRBV6-1 and TRBJ2-1; no reliable D call. V was trimmed by 3 bases and J by 4 bases, leaving 16 bases between them. CDR3 length equals 16 residues. Germline CDR1 reads MNHNS; CDR2 reads SASEGT. The CDR3 nucleotides read TGTGCCAGCAGTGATCCCGCCCGAAATGCGTACAATGAGCAGTTCTTC. Protein sequence: CASSDPARNAYNEQFF.

The table lists this clone with a few counts. The chain couples TRBV12-5 to TRBJ1-6; D ambiguous. CDR1 is LGHNT, CDR2 FRNRAP, per germline. The CDR3 is 16 residues long. Deletions cut 7 bases from V and 0 bases from J, with 13 bases between. This chain's CDR3 is CASAWAVSSYNSPLHF. In nucleotides, the CDR3 is TGTGCTAGTGCGTGGGCAGTAAGCTCCTATAATTCACCCCTCCACTTT.

This sequence joins TRBV14 and TRBJ2-5, with 9 bases lining up with TRBD2. This CDR3 spans 16 amino acids. V was clipped by 1 base and J by 5 bases; unmatched bases: 8. Germline values: CDR1 SGHDN, CDR2 FVKESK. The CDR3 region is CASSQVGAGGRETQYF. The CDR3 region has the DNA TGTGCCAGCAGCCAAGTAGGCGCGGGGGGGCGGGAGACCCAGTACTTC.

The V and J genes are TRBV25-1 and TRBJ1-2, with 8 bases fitting TRBD1. The CDR3 loop spans 14 amino acids. Germline CDR1 MGHDK, CDR2 SYGVNS. The V gene end was trimmed by 2 bases and the J gene end by 8 bases; junction bases not matched to a gene: 7. CDR3 sequence reads: CASSEDRGVWGYTF. CDR3 in DNA: TGTGCCAGCAGTGAAGACAGGGGAGTTTGGGGCTACACCTTC.

CDR3 residues: CASLGGRGRAGNTIYF. The CDR3 coding sequence is TGCGCCAGCTTGGGGGGAAGGGGGCGCGCTGGAAACACCATATATTTT. The rearrangement joins TRBV10-2 to TRBJ1-3; 7 positions match TRBD1. The CDR3 is made up of 16 amino acids. V lost 8 bases and J lost 2; bases outside the gene matches: 12. Germline-derived CDR1 and CDR2 are WSHSY and SAAADI.

The chain recombines TRBV6-5 with TRBJ1-3, with D tentatively TRBD1 (5 bases). CDR1 is MNHEY, CDR2 SVGAGI, per germline. This CDR3 contains 13 residues. Between the trimmed V and J ends, which lost 6 bases and 4 bases, there was a span of 10 bases. CDR3 in amino acids: CASSADIGNTIYF. In nucleotides, the CDR3 is TGTGCCAGCAGCGCGGACATCGGAAACACCATATATTTT.

The chain has TRBV11-2 and TRBJ2-7; the D gene is possibly TRBD2 (6 bases). The CDR3 contains 13 residues. Germline values: CDR1 SGHAT, CDR2 FQNNGV. The ends were cut back, 3 bases at V and 6 bases at J, with 12 bases in the middle. CDR3 sequence: CASSFPGEAEQYF. The DNA of the CDR3 is TGTGCCAGCAGCTTCCCCGGGGAGGCCGAGCAGTACTTC.

J is TRBJ1-1 and V is TRBV5-1, with D unresolved. Germline assignment: CDR1 SGHRS and CDR2 YFSETQ. Trimming cost V 0 bases and J 1 base, with 7 bases left between them. This CDR3 is 14 amino acids long. CDR3: CASSLEGQNTEAFF. The CDR3, as DNA: TGCGCCAGCAGCTTGGAAGGGCAGAACACTGAAGCTTTCTTT.